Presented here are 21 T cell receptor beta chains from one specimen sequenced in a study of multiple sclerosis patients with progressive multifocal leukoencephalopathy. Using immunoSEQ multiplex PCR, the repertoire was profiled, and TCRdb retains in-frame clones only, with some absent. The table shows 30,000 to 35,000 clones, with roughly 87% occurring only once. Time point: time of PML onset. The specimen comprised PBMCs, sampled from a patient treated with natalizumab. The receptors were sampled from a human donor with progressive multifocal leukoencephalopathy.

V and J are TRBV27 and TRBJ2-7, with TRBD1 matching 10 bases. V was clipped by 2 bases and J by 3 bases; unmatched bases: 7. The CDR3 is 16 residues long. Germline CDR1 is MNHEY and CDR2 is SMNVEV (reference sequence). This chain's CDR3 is CASSLTQDRGYYEQYF. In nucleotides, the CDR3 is TGTGCCAGCAGTTTAACCCAGGACAGGGGGTACTACGAGCAGTACTTC.

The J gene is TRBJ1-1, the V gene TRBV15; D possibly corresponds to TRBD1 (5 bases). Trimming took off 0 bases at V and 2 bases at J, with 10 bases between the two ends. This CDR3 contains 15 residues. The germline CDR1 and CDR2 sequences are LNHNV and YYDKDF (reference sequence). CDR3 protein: CATSRDKGINTEAFF. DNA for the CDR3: TGTGCCACCAGCAGAGATAAGGGGATAAACACTGAAGCTTTCTTT.

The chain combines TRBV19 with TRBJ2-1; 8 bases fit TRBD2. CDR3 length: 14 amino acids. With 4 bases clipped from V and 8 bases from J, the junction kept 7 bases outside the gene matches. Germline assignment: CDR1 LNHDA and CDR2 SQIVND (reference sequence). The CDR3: CASSSPAGVHEQFF. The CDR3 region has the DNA TGTGCCAGTAGTAGCCCAGCGGGAGTCCATGAGCAGTTCTTC.

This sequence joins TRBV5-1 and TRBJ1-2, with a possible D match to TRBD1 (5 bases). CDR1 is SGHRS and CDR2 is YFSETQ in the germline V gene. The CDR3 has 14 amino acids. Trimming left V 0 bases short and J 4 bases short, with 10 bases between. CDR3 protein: CASSLEGTSYGYTF. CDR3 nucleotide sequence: TGCGCCAGCAGCTTGGAAGGGACCTCCTATGGCTACACCTTC. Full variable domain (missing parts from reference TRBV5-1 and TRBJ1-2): KAGVTQTPRYLIKTRGQQVTLSCSPISGHRSVSWYQQTPGQGLQFLFEYFSETQRNKGNFPGRFSGRQFSNSRSEMNVSTLELGDSALYLCASSLEGTSYGYTFGSGTRLTVV.

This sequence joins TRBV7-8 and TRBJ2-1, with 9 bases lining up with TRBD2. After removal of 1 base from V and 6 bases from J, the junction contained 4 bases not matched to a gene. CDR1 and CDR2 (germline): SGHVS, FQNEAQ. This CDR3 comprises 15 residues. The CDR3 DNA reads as TGTGCCAGCAGCTTAGGACTAGCGGCCTTCAATGAGCAGTTCTTC. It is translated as CASSLGLAAFNEQFF.

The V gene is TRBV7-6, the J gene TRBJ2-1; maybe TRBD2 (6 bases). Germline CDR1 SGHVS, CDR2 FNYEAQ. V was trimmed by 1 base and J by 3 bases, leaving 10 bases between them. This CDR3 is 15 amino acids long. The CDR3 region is CASSLDSGVYNEQFF. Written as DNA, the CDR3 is TGTGCCAGCAGCTTAGATAGCGGAGTCTACAATGAGCAGTTCTTC.

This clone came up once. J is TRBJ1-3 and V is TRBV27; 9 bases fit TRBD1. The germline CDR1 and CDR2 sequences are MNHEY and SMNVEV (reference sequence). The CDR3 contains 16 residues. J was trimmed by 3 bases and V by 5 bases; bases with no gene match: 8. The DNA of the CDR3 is TGTGCCAGCAGTCCAGGACAGGGGAAGCGTGGAAACACCATATATTTT. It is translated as CASSPGQGKRGNTIYF.

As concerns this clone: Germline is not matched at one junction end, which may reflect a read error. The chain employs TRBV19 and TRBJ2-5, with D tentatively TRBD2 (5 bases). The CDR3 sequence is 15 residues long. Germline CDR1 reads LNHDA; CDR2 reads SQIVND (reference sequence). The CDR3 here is CASSIYAAAQEAQYF. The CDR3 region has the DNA TGTGCCAGTAGTATATACGCAGCGGCTCAAGAGGCCCAGTACTTC.

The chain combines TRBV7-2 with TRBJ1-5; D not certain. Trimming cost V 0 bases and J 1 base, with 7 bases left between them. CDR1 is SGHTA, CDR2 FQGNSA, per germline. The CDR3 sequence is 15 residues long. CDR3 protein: CASSLAGMSNQPQHF. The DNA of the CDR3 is TGTGCCAGCAGCTTAGCGGGGATGAGCAATCAGCCCCAGCATTTT.

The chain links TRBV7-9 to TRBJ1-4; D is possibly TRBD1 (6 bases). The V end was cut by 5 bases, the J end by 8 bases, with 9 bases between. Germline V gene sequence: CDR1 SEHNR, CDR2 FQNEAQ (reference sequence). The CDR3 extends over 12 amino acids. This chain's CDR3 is CASSNRGEKLFF. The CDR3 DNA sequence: TGTGCCAGCAGCAATAGGGGGGAAAAACTGTTTTTT.

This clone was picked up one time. The CDR3 sequence: CASSGTVGTEAFF. The CDR3 coding sequence is TGTGCCAGCAGCGGGACAGTAGGCACTGAAGCTTTCTTT. The chain couples TRBV9 to TRBJ1-1; TRBD1 is a possible D gene (6 bases). This CDR3 region has 13 residues. With 3 bases removed from V and 4 bases from J, the gap between germline ends came to 10 bases. The V gene's germline CDR1 is SGDLS and CDR2 YYNGEE.

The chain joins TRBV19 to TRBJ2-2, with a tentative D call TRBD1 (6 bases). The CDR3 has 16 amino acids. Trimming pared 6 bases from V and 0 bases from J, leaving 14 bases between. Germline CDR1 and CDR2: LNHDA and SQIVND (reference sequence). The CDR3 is CASRPAGTTNTGELFF. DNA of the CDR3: TGTGCCAGTAGACCTGCCGGGACAACGAACACCGGGGAGCTGTTTTTT.

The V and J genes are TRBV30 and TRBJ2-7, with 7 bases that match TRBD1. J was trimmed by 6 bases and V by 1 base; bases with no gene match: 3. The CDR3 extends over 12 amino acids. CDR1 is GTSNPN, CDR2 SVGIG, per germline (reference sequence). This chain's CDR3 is CAWSAGTVEQYF. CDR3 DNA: TGTGCCTGGAGTGCCGGGACAGTCGAGCAGTACTTC.

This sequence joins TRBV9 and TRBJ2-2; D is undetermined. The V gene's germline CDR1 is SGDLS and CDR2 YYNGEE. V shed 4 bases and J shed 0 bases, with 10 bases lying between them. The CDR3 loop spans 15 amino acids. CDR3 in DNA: TGTGCCAGCAGCCCGTCCGTCTCGAACACCGGGGAGCTGTTTTTT. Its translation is CASSPSVSNTGELFF.

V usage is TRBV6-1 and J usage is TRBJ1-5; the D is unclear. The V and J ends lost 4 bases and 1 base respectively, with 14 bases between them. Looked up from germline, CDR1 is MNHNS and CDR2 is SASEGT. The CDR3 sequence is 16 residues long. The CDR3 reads CASSALREISNQPQHF. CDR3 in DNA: TGTGCCAGCAGTGCGTTAAGGGAAATAAGCAATCAGCCCCAGCATTTT.

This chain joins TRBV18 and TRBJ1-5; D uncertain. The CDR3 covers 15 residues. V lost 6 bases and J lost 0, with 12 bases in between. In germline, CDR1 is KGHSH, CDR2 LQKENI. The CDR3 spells CASSKGSDSNQPQHF. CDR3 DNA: TGTGCCAGCTCTAAGGGATCTGATAGCAATCAGCCCCAGCATTTT. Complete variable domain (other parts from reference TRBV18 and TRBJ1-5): NAGVMQNPRHLVRRRGQEARLRCSPMKGHSHVYWYRQLPEEGLKFMVYLQKENIIDESGMPKERFSAEFPKEGPSILRIQQVVRGDSAAYFCASSKGSDSNQPQHFGDGTRLSIL.

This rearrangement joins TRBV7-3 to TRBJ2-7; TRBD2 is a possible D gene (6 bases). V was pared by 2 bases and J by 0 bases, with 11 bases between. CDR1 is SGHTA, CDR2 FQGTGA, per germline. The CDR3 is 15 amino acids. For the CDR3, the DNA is TGTGCCAGCAGCTTAGCGGGCGGGGCCTCCTACGAGCAGTACTTC. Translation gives CASSLAGGASYEQYF.

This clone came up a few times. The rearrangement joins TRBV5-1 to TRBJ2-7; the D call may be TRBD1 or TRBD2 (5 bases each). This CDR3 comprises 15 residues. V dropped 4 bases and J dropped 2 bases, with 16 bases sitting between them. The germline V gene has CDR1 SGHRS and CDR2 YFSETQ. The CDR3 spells CASSHQGTSAYEQYF. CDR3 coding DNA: TGCGCCAGCAGCCACCAAGGGACGTCAGCCTACGAGCAGTACTTC.

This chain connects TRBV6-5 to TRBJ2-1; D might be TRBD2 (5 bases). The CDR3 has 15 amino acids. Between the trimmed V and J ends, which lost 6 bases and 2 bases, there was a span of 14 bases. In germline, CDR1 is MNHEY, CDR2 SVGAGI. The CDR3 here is CASSRLATPYNEQFF. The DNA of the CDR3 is TGTGCCAGCAGCCGGCTAGCTACCCCCTACAATGAGCAGTTCTTC.

The CDR3 sequence is CASSSGVTEAFF. The CDR3 DNA reads TGTGCCAGCAGTTCAGGGGTCACTGAAGCTTTCTTT. The rearrangement links TRBV28 to TRBJ1-1, with D possibly TRBD1 on 6 matching bases. V was trimmed by 4 bases and J by 4 bases, leaving 7 bases between them. CDR3 size: 12 residues. CDR1 MDHEN and CDR2 SYDVKM come from the germline V gene. The complete variable domain, with remaining parts taken from reference TRBV28 and TRBJ1-1, reads DVKVTQSSRYLVKRTGEKVFLECVQDMDHENMFWYRQDPGLGLRLIYFSYDVKMKEKGDIPEGYSVSREKKERFSLILESASTNQTSMYLCASSSGVTEAFFGQGTRLTVV.

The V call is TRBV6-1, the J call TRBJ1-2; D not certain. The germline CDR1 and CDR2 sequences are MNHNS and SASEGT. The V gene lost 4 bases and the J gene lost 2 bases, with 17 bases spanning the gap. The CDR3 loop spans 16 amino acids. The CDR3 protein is CASSGAFSAENYGYTF. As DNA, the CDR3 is TGTGCCAGCAGTGGAGCCTTTTCGGCGGAAAACTATGGCTACACCTTC.